The sample holds a few counts of the clone carrying this TCR beta chain. As yet, its antigen is unknown. The source material, RNA transcripts, was used to amplify TCR beta CDR3 regions. RT-PCR in the first round (using the HTBI primer set) targeted the TCR CDR3. TCRdb reprocessed the multiplex PCR reads with MiXCR, giving one entry per CDR3 protein. The sample records roughly 330,000 distinct CDR3 sequences, approximately 15% being singletons. This sample was included in a study of T cells in Graves' hyperthyroidism and ophthalmopathy. Overall study: Prior to any treatment, at the point of initial diagnosis, peripheral blood was collected. Regarding the study as a whole: Ophthalmopathy stood apart from stable hyperthyroidism in a 13 V-J model.

No progression to ophthalmopathy during 18 months of follow-up defined stable disease. CDR3 length: 13 amino acids. The V end was cut by 3 bases, the J end by 8 bases, with 9 bases between. Germline V lookup: CDR1 SGHRS, CDR2 YFSETQ. The receptor was isolated from a man aged 30 to 39 with Graves' hyperthyroidism. The gene calls are TRBV5-1 and TRBJ1-6; no clear D gene. The specimen sequenced was blood. CDR3: CASSWETYSPLHF. CDR3 sequence (DNA): TGCGCCAGCAGCTGGGAAACCTATTCACCCCTCCACTTT.